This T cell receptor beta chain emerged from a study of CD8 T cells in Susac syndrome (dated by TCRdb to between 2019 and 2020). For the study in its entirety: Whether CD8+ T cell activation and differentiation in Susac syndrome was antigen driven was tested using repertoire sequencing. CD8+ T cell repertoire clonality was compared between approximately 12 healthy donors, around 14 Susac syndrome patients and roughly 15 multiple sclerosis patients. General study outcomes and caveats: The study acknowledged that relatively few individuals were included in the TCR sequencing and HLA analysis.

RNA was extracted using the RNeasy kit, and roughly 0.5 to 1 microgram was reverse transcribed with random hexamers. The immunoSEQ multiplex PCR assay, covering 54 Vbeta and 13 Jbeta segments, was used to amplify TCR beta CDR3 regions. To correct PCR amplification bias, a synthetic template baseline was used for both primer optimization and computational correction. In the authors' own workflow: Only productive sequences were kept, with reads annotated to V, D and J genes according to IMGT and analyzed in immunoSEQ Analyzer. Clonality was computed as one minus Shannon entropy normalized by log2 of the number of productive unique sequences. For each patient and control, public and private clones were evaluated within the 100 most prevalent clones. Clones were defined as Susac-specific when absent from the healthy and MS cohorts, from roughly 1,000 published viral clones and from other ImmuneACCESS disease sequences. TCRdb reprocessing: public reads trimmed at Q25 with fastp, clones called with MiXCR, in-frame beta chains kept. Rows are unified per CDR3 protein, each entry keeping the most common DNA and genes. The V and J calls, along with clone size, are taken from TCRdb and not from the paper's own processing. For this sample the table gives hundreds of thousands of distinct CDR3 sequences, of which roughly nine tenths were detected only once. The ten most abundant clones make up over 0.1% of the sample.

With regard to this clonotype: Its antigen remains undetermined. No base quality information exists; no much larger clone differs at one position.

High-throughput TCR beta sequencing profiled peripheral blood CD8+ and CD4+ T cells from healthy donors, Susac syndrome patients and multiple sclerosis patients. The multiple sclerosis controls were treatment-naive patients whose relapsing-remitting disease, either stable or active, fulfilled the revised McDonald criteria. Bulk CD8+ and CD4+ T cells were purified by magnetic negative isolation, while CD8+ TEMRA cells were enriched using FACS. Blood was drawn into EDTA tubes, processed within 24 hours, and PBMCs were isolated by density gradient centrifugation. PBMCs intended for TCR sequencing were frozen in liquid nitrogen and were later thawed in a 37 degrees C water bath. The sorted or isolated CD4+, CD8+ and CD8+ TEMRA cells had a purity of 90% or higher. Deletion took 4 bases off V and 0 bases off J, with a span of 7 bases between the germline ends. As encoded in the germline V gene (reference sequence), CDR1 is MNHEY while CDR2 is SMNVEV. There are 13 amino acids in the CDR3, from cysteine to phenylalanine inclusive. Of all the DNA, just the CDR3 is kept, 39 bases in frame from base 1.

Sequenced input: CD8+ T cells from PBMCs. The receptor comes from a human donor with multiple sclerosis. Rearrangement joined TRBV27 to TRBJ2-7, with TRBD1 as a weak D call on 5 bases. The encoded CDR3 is CASSWGSSYEQYF. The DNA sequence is TGTGCCAGCAGTTGGGGCAGCTCCTACGAGCAGTACTTC.